These 2 T cell receptor beta chains originate from one sample sequenced in a study of T-cell reconstitution after alpha-beta-depleted transplantation in children. Preparing the TCRbeta library involved the use of unique molecular identifiers. Each CDR3 protein is one row after TCRdb ran MiXCR on the PCR reads. In the table there are some 310,000 distinct CDR3 sequences, more than 20% of which are singletons. This specimen consisted of PBMCs, mostly from graft donor cells, obtained 180 days after TCRalphabeta/CD19-depleted stem cell transplant. The receptors come from a male patient younger than 18 who had a stem cell transplant for acute lymphoblastic leukemia, so the T cells may come from the graft donor.

Of note for this clonotype: No conserved phenylalanine or tryptophan ends this CDR3, so it is likely a read error. It is unclear where the CDR3 begins or ends on the DNA, so no DNA is shown, and the CDR3 is as TCRdb lists it. This sequence joins TRBV7-9 and TRBJ1-1. The CDR3 comprises 11 residues, both ends counted. Germline V gene data show CDR1 as SEHNR and CDR2 as FQNEAQ (reference sequence). CDR3 amino acids: CASSSRILLPI.

This clonotype has a handful of counts. One end of the junction varies from germline; a read error may be responsible. The chain combines TRBV6-5 with TRBJ2-5; the match to TRBD2 covers 11 bases. The germline gives CDR1 MNHEY, CDR2 SVGAGI. The CDR3 consists of 18 residues. CDR3 sequence (DNA): TGTGCCAGCAGCTACTCACTAGCGGGAGCCCTCCTACAAGAGACCCAGTACTTC. It codes for CASSYSLAGALLQETQYF.